The T cell receptor beta chain described here comes from a study of blood T cells in healthy people across ages (dated by TCRdb to between 2015 and 2016). Looking at the study overall: In model experiments, roughly one uniquely barcoded TCR beta cDNA molecule per two T cells was captured by template switching. Age-related changes in TCR beta repertoire diversity were measured in the study by deep sequencing normalized with unique cDNA molecular identifiers. Four age groups were formed from the donors: young (average approximately 15 years), middle-aged (approximately 39), aged (62) and long-lived (more than 75). To avoid experimental bias, donors of different ages were randomly spread across the sequencing lanes. The study analyzed two additional independent replicas of 1 million unique cDNA reads from the same blood draw for two donors, one aged 18 to 30 and one aged 80 or older. General study outcomes and caveats: There was a strong correlation between observed TCR beta diversity and the percentage of naive T cells measured by flow cytometry. Estimates of total diversity from one million sequenced T cells were regarded as lower bounds and underestimates. Compared with the aged group, more naive CD4+ T cells, fewer expanded clones and increased TCR diversity were shown by the long-lived group, suggesting age selection. Bulk unsorted PBMC profiling prevented conclusive comparison of naive and antigen-experienced compartments. Donor CMV infection status was unknown, potentially confounding age-related changes in expanded clonotypes. As age increased, observed TCR beta diversity per million T cells dropped in a roughly linear way, and a significant reduction was already evident by age about 40.

The library was produced with 5' RACE. Sequencer: Illumina HiSeq 2500. The second PCR ran for about 7 to 11 cycles and used a J-beta primer mix along with a sample-barcoded 5' primer. A template-switch 5' adaptor carrying 12 random nucleotides introduced a unique molecular identifier onto each TCR beta cDNA molecule. At least 2.5 million CDR3-containing paired-end reads were obtained from each sample. First-strand cDNA was synthesized from all RNA with the Mint cDNA synthesis kit, primed by a TRBC-specific oligonucleotide. Following uracil-DNA glycosylase treatment, a first 18-cycle PCR with universal primers M1SS and BC2_uni_R was performed on all cDNA. Per the original workflow: Each sample was normalized by randomly selecting 1 million high-quality reads, each carrying a distinct molecular identifier. Reads sharing molecular identifiers were discarded rather than binned into consensus sequences. CDR3 identification, clonotype clustering and error correction used MiTCR with a Q25 quality threshold and the strictest error-elimination algorithm. A nonparametric unseen species model with Euler transformation was used to estimate a lower bound on total TCR beta diversity. The public reads were reanalyzed by TCRdb: fastp trimming at Q25, MiXCR alignment, in-frame beta chains only. Entries are consolidated by CDR3 protein sequence, retaining the most common genes and DNA. These V and J calls derive from TCRdb rather than the authors' analysis. The sample data list more than 500,000 distinct CDR3 sequences, and 25% to 30% of these were observed just once. The ten largest clones add up to around a sixth of the sample.

From its cysteine to its phenylalanine, the CDR3 spans 12 amino acids. Solely the CDR3 DNA is kept, with 36 bases framed from the first base. V is trimmed back by 1 base and J by 9 bases, and the junction contains 5 bases that no gene match accounts for. CDR1 and CDR2 were assigned from the germline V gene (reference sequence) as DFQATT and SNEGSKA. This clonotype has just a few counts. Its antigen is currently not known. Base quality data are lacking; no much larger clone is found one base away. Donors were roughly 40 systemically healthy Caucasian individuals from Russia aged roughly 6 to 100 years. Each donor gave ten milliliters of peripheral blood, collected into EDTA-treated Vacutainer tubes. Ficoll-Paque density-gradient centrifugation was used to isolate PBMCs, with at least 6 million per sample. Total RNA was extracted from PBMCs with Trizol reagent, with at least 6 micrograms obtained per sample. Naive CD45RAhigh/CD27high T cell percentages were measured by flow cytometry on a PBMC aliquot from every donor.

The specimen was blood. The sequence is built from TRBV20-1 and TRBJ2-5; 7 of the junction bases match TRBD2. This receptor was taken from a woman in her sixties or seventies in good health. The DNA sequence reads TGCAGTGCTAGAGGTTTGGGAGGGCCCCAGTACTTC. The encoded protein is CSARGLGGPQYF.